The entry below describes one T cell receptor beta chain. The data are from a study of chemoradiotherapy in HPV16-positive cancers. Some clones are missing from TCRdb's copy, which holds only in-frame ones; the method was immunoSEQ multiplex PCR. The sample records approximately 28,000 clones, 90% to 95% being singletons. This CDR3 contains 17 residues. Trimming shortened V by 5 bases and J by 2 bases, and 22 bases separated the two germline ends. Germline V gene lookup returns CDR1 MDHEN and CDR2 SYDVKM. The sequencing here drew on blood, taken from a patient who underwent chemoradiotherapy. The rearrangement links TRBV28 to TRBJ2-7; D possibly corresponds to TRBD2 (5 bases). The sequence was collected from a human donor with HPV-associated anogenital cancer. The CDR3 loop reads CASSTPGGWSRPYEQYF. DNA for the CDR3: TGTGCCAGCAGTACCCCCGGCGGGTGGAGTCGTCCCTACGAGCAGTACTTC.